The count of the clone carrying this TCR beta chain is one. Its antigen is currently unknown. These data belong to a study of T cells in Graves' hyperthyroidism and ophthalmopathy. Study-wide findings and caveats: Model output signaled ophthalmopathy a median approximately 6 months ahead of onset.

Those patients with uncontrolled infection, other autoimmune disease, pregnancy or lactation were excluded. V was pared by 4 bases and J by 4 bases, with 11 bases between. This CDR3 contains 13 residues. Germline V lookup: CDR1 SEHNR, CDR2 FQNEAQ (reference sequence). Amplification yielded TCR beta CDR3 regions, with RNA transcripts as the source. Carried out on the TCR CDR3, a first-round RT-PCR used the HTBI primer set. MiXCR, applied by TCRdb to the multiplex PCR reads, yields one record per CDR3 protein. The sample holds 650,000 to 800,000 distinct CDR3 sequences, 45% seen once. Source material: peripheral blood or thyroid tissue (not recorded which). The clonotype was recovered from an adult man with Graves' disease, either hyperthyroidism or ophthalmopathy (not recorded which). This rearrangement joins TRBV7-9 to TRBJ2-7, with D possibly matching TRBD2 (5 bases). The CDR3 spells CASSYSDLYEQYF. Written as DNA, the CDR3 is TGTGCCAGCAGCTACTCGGACTTATACGAGCAGTACTTC.